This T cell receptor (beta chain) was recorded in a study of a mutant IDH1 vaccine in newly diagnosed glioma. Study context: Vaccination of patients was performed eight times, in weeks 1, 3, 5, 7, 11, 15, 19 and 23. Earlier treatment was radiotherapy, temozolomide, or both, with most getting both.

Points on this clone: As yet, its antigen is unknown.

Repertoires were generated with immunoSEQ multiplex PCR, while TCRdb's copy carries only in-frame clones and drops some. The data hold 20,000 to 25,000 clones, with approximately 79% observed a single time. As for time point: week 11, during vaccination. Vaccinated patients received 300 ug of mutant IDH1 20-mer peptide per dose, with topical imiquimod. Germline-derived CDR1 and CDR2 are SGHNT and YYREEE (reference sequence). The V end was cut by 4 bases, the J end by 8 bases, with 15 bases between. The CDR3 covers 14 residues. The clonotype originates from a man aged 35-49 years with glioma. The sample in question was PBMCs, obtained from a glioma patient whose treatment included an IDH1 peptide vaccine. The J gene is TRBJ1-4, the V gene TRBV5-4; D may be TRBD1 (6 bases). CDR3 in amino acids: CASSGAGDNEKLFF. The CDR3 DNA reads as TGTGCCAGCAGCGGTGCAGGGGATAACGAAAAACTGTTTTTT.